The 20 T cell receptor beta chains presented below share a single source sample, sequenced in a study of cytomegalovirus exposure and HLA in healthy donors. PCR used 60 Vbeta primers and 13 Jbeta primers. Clones were sequenced by immunoSEQ multiplex PCR, and TCRdb holds only the in-frame ones, with some missing. The table has over 150,000 clones, approximately 84% seen once. Sequencing input: PBMCs. The receptors stem from a girl between 5 and 17 years old in good health and CMV-seropositive.

V gene TRBV7-9 combines with J gene TRBJ2-7, with 7 bases matching TRBD1. There are 13 residues in the CDR3. Germline CDR1 is SEHNR and CDR2 is FQNEAQ (reference sequence). With 5 bases clipped from V and 6 bases from J, the junction kept 7 bases outside the gene matches. Written as DNA, the CDR3 is TGTGCCAGCAGCAACAAGGGGACAGTCGAGCAGTACTTC. This translates into CASSNKGTVEQYF.

The V call is TRBV6-5, the J call TRBJ1-1; no clear D. V was clipped by 4 bases and J by 8 bases, with 11 bases between them. Germline V gene data show CDR1 as MNHEY and CDR2 as SVGAGI. This CDR3 is 12 amino acids long. DNA of the CDR3: TGTGCCAGCAGTTTTAATGTCGTGGAAGCTTTCTTT. Its translation: CASSFNVVEAFF.

The CDR3 DNA reads as TGTGCCAGCAGCTTCCCGTCGAGCTCCCCTAACTATGGCTACACCTTC. Its translation: CASSFPSSSPNYGYTF. The V gene is TRBV7-9, the J gene TRBJ1-2; D is unresolved. The CDR3 loop spans 16 amino acids. V lost 3 bases to trimming and J lost 0 bases, with 14 bases between them. CDR1 and CDR2 from the germline V gene are SEHNR and FQNEAQ (reference sequence).

The CDR3 bases are TGTGCCAGTAGTACCTCGGGGGGCTCCTACGAGCAGTACTTC. Residues: CASSTSGGSYEQYF. This chain links TRBV19 with TRBJ2-7, with TRBD2 matching over 7 bases. CDR1 is LNHDA, CDR2 SQIVND, per germline (reference sequence). The CDR3 covers 14 residues. V dropped 4 bases and J dropped 0; count of bases not matched to a gene: 3.

The chain joins TRBV5-1 to TRBJ2-2, with a possible D match to TRBD1 (6 bases). The CDR3 runs 15 residues. Germline values: CDR1 SGHRS, CDR2 YFSETQ. V was clipped by 4 bases and J by 1 base, with 11 bases between them. The CDR3 DNA reads as TGCGCCAGCAGCGTTGACAGGCTGAACACCGGGGAGCTGTTTTTT. Translation gives CASSVDRLNTGELFF.

V is TRBV29-1 and J is TRBJ2-3, with 11 nucleotides matching TRBD2. V lost 4 bases to trimming and J lost 1 base; unmatched junction nucleotides: 7. This CDR3 comprises 16 residues. Germline assignment: CDR1 SQVTM and CDR2 ANQGSEA. The CDR3 region is CSVVGLAGRRTDTQYF. The CDR3 nucleotides read TGCAGCGTTGTCGGACTAGCGGGTCGACGCACAGATACGCAGTATTTT.

The chain has TRBV9 and TRBJ1-1; D is unresolved. This CDR3 comprises 14 residues. With 0 bases removed from V and 0 bases from J, the gap between germline ends came to 6 bases. Germline CDR1 is SGDLS and CDR2 is YYNGEE. The CDR3 region has the DNA TGTGCCAGCAGCGTAGCTTCAGTGAACACTGAAGCTTTCTTT. As protein: CASSVASVNTEAFF.

The J gene is TRBJ2-6, the V gene TRBV5-1; D is ambiguous. Germline CDR1 reads SGHRS; CDR2 reads YFSETQ. The CDR3 is made up of 16 amino acids. Trimming took 4 bases from V and 0 from J, leaving 11 bases between them. The CDR3 coding sequence is TGCGCCAGCAGCCGAGGAACATTCTCTGGGGCCAACGTCCTGACTTTC. It yields the protein CASSRGTFSGANVLTF.

The chain is built from TRBV7-2 and TRBJ1-1; D gene ambiguous. Trimming left V 5 bases short and J 10 bases short, with 23 bases between. The germline gives CDR1 SGHTA, CDR2 FQGNSA. This CDR3 region has 15 residues. The CDR3 bases are TGTGCCAGCAGCCCGGTAGCCAACACCCAGATCGGAGCTTTCTTT. The encoded protein is CASSPVANTQIGAFF.

V gene TRBV6-4 combines with J gene TRBJ2-1; D might be TRBD2 (6 bases). Germline V gene data show CDR1 as MRHNA and CDR2 as SNTAGT. This CDR3 contains 14 residues. The germline V and J ends were trimmed by 3 bases and 7 bases, with 13 bases remaining between them. CDR3: CASSEETGVNEQFF. CDR3 nucleotide sequence: TGTGCCAGCAGTGAAGAAACGGGGGTAAATGAGCAGTTCTTC.

This sequence joins TRBV5-1 and TRBJ2-1, with a possible D match to TRBD2 (6 bases). Trimming took off 3 bases at V and 8 bases at J, with 15 bases between the two ends. CDR1 is SGHRS and CDR2 is YFSETQ in the germline V gene. The CDR3 is 14 amino acids. CDR3 sequence (DNA): TGCGCCAGCAGCTCCGGGCCGGAGGGCTATGAGCAGTTCTTC. It translates to CASSSGPEGYEQFF.

The chain's CDR3 is CASISAGQRYQPQHF. The CDR3 DNA reads as TGTGCCAGCATATCCGCCGGACAGAGATATCAGCCCCAGCATTTT. This chain connects TRBV5-8 to TRBJ1-5; weak D call: TRBD1 (6 bases). CDR3 size: 15 residues. Germline values: CDR1 SGHTS, CDR2 YDEGEE. With 6 bases removed from V and 5 bases from J, the gap between germline ends came to 18 bases.

This chain uses TRBV4-2 with TRBJ1-2, with 8 nucleotides matching TRBD1. The CDR3 contains 16 residues. Per the germline V gene, CDR1 is LGHNA and CDR2 is YNFKEQ. J gave up 4 bases and V 1 base, and 8 bases lay outside the gene matches. The CDR3 spells CASSQVGQALIYGYTF. The DNA for the CDR3 is TGTGCCAGCAGCCAAGTGGGACAGGCATTAATCTATGGCTACACCTTC.

For this clone: One end of the junction does not line up with germline, which may come from a read error. This chain links TRBV7-7 with TRBJ2-1; 9 nucleotides match TRBD1. In germline, CDR1 is SSHAT, CDR2 FNYEAQ (reference sequence). This CDR3 has 15 residues. The CDR3 reads CASSQGQGYYNEQFF. The CDR3 nucleotides read TGTGCTAGCAGCCAGGGACAGGGTTACTACAATGAGCAGTTCTTC. The full variable domain, in which reference TRBV7-7 and TRBJ2-1 provide the parts outside the CDR3, is GAGVSQSPRYKVTKRGQDVTLRCDPISSHATLYWYQQALGQGPEFLTYFNYEAQPDKSGLPSDRFSAERPEGSISTLTIQRTEQRDSAMYRCASSQGQGYYNEQFFGPGTRLTVL.

The V gene is TRBV5-1, the J gene TRBJ2-7; possible D gene TRBD2, 6 bases. Trimming cost V 0 bases and J 4 bases, with 8 bases left between them. In germline, CDR1 is SGHRS, CDR2 YFSETQ. The CDR3 spans 13 residues. The DNA of the CDR3 is TGCGCCAGCAGCTTGGCAGGGAGGTACGAGCAGTACTTC. This encodes CASSLAGRYEQYF.

V is TRBV5-4 and J is TRBJ1-2, with D maybe TRBD1 (5 bases). The CDR3 spans 15 residues. Germline lookup yields CDR1 SGHNT and CDR2 YYREEE (reference sequence). V was shortened by 0 bases and J by 0 bases, with 9 bases between the two germline ends. CDR3 coding DNA: TGTGCCAGCAGCTTGGACAGGTTATCTAACTATGGCTACACCTTC. It is translated as CASSLDRLSNYGYTF.

The V and J genes are TRBV27 and TRBJ1-2; maybe TRBD1 (5 bases). Trimming removed 0 bases from V and 4 bases from J, with 18 bases in between. CDR1 and CDR2 (germline): MNHEY, SMNVEV (reference sequence). This CDR3 has 17 residues. The CDR3 DNA follows: TGTGCCAGCAGTTTATCTTCAGGGCGGGGTAACTTCTATGGCTACACCTTC. Amino acid sequence: CASSLSSGRGNFYGYTF.

The V call is TRBV6-5, the J call TRBJ1-2; 7 positions match TRBD1. V lost 6 bases, J lost 8 bases, and 6 bases stayed unmatched. This CDR3 region has 12 residues. The germline gives CDR1 MNHEY, CDR2 SVGAGI. The CDR3 coding sequence is TGTGCCAGCAGCCGGGGGACAGACGGCTACACCTTC. Its translation is CASSRGTDGYTF.

The chain recombines TRBV6-6 with TRBJ1-1, with 8 bases aligning to TRBD1. Germline CDR1 reads MNHNY; CDR2 reads SVGAGI (reference sequence). V was clipped by 6 bases and J by 1 base; unmatched bases: 7. This CDR3 has 15 amino acids. The CDR3, as DNA: TGTGCCAGCAGACCTGACAGGGGCCGGAACACTGAAGCTTTCTTT. It codes for CASRPDRGRNTEAFF.

This chain's CDR3 is CAISETGRQPQHF. The DNA for the CDR3 is TGTGCCATCAGTGAGACAGGGCGTCAGCCCCAGCATTTT. The rearrangement uses TRBV10-3 and TRBJ1-5; TRBD1 is a possible D gene (6 bases). V gave up 2 bases and J gave up 6 bases, with 8 bases separating them. The CDR3 is 13 amino acids. CDR1 is ENHRY, CDR2 SYGVKD, per germline.